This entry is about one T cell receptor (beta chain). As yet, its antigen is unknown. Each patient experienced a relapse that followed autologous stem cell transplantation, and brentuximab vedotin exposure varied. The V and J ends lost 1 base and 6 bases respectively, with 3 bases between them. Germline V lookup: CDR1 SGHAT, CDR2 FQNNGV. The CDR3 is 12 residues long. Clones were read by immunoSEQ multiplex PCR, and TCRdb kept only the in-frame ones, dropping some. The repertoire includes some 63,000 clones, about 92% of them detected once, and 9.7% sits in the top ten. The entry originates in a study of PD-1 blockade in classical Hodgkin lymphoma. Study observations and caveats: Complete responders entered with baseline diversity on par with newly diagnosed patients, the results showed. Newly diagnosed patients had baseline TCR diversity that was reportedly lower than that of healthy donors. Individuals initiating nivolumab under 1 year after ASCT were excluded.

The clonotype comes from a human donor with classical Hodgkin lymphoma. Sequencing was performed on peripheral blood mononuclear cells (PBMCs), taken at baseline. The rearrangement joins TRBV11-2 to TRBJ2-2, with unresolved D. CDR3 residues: CASSLVPGELFF. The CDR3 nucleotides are TGTGCCAGCAGCTTAGTCCCCGGGGAGCTGTTTTTT. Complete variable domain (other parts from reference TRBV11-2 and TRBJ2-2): EAGVAQSPRYKIIEKRQSVAFWCNPISGHATLYWYQQILGQGPKLLIQFQNNGVVDDSQLPKDRFSAERLKGVDSTLKIQPAKLEDSAVYLCASSLVPGELFFGEGSRLTVL.